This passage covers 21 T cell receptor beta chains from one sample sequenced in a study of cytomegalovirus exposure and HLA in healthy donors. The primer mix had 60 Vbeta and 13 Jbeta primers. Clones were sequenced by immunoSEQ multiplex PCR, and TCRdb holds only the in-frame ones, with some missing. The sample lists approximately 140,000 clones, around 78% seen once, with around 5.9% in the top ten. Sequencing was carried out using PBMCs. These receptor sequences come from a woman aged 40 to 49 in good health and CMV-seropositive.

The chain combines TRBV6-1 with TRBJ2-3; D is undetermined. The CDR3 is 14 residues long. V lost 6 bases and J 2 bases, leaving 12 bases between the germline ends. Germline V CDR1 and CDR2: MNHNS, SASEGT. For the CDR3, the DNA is TGTGCCAGCAGCCCTGGTGGCCACACAGATACGCAGTATTTT. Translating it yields CASSPGGHTDTQYF.

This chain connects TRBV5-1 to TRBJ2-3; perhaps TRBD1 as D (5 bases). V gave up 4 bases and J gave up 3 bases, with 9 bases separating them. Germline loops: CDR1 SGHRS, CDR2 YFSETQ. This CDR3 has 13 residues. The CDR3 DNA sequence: TGCGCCAGCAGCCTTCGACAGACAGATACGCAGTATTTT. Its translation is CASSLRQTDTQYF. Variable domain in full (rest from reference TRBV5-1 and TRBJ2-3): KAGVTQTPRYLIKTRGQQVTLSCSPISGHRSVSWYQQTPGQGLQFLFEYFSETQRNKGNFPGRFSGRQFSNSRSEMNVSTLELGDSALYLCASSLRQTDTQYFGPGTRLTVL.

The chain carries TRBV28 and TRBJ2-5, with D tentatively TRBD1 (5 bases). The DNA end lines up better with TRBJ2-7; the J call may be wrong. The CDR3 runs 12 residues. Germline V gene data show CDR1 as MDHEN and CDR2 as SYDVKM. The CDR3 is CASSLQGYEQYF. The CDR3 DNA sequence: TGTGCCAGCAGTTTACAGGGCTACGAGCAGTACTTC.

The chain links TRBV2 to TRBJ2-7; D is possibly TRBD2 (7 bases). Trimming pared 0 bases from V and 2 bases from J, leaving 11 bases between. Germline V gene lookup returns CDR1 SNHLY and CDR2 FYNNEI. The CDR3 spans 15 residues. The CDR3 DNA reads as TGTGCCAGCAGTGAAGCGCTCGGGGGGCCCTACGAGCAGTACTTC. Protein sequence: CASSEALGGPYEQYF.

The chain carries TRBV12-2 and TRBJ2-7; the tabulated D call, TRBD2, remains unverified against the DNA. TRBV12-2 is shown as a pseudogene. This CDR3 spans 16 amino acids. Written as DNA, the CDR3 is TGTGCAAGTCGCTTAACCGGGACTACCAGCTCAGGCGAGCAGTACTTC. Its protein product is CASRLTGTTSSGEQYF.

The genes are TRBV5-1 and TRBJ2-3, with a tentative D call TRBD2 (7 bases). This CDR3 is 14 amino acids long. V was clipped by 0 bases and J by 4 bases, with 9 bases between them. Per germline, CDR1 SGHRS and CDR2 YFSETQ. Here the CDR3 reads CASSLVGGPDTQYF. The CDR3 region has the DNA TGCGCCAGCAGCTTGGTGGGGGGGCCAGATACGCAGTATTTT.

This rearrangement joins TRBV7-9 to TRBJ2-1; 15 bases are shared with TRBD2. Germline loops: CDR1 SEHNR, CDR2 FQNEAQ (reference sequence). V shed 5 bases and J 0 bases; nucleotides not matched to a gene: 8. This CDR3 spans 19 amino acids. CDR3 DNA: TGTGCCAGCAGCCCTGGACTAGCGGGAGGGCTCGTCTCCTACAATGAGCAGTTCTTC. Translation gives CASSPGLAGGLVSYNEQFF.

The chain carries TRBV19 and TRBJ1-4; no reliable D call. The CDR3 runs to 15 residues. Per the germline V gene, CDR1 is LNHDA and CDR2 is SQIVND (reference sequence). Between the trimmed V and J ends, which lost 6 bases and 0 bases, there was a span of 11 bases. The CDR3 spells CASRWRESTNEKLFF. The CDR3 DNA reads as TGTGCCAGTAGGTGGAGGGAATCAACTAATGAAAAACTGTTTTTT.

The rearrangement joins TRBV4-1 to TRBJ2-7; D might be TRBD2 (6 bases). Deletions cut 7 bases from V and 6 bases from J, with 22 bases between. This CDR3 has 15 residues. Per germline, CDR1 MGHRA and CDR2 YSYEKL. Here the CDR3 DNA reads TGCGCCAGCAACCCGGGACTGCCGACTTGGGGCGAGCAGTACTTC. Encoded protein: CASNPGLPTWGEQYF.

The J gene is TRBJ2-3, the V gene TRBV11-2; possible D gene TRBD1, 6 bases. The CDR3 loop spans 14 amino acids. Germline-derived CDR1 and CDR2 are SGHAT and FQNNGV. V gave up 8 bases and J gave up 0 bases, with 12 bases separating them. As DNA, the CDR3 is TGTGCCAGCGAACAGGGTTTTAGCACAGATACGCAGTATTTT. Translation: CASEQGFSTDTQYF. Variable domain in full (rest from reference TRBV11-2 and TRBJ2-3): EAGVAQSPRYKIIEKRQSVAFWCNPISGHATLYWYQQILGQGPKLLIQFQNNGVVDDSQLPKDRFSAERLKGVDSTLKIQPAKLEDSAVYLCASEQGFSTDTQYFGPGTRLTVL.

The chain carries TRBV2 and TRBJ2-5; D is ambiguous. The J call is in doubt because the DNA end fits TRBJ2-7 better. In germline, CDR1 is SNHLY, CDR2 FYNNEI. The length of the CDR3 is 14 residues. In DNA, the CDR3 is TGTGCCAGCAGTGCGAAGGTAGACTCCTACGAGCAGTACTTC. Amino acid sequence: CASSAKVDSYEQYF.

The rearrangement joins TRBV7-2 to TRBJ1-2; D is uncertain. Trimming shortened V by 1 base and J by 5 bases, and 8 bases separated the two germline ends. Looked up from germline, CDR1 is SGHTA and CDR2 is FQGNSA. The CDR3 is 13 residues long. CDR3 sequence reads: CASSLGRDYGYTF. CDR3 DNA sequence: TGTGCCAGCAGCTTAGGGCGGGATTATGGCTACACCTTC.

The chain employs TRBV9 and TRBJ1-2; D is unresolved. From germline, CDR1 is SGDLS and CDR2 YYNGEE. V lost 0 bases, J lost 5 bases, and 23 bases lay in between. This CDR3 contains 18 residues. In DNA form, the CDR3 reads TGTGCCAGCAGCGTAGTTCCTAGGTCCGTGTCTTTCCCTTATGGCTACACCTTC. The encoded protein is CASSVVPRSVSFPYGYTF.

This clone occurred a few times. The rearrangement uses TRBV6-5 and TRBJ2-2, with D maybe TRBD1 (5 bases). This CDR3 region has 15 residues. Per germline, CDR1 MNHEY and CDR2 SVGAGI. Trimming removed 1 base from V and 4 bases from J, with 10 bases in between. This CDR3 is CASSYFGQPTGELFF. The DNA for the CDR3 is TGTGCCAGCAGTTACTTCGGACAACCCACCGGGGAGCTGTTTTTT.

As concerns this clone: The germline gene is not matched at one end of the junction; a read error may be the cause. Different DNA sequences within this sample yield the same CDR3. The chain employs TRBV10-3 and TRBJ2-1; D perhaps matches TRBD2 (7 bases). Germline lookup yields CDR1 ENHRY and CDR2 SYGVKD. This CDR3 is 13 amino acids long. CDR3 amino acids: CAISKVGGREQFF. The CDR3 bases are TGCGCCATCAGCAAAGTGGGGGGGCGCGAGCAGTTCTTC.

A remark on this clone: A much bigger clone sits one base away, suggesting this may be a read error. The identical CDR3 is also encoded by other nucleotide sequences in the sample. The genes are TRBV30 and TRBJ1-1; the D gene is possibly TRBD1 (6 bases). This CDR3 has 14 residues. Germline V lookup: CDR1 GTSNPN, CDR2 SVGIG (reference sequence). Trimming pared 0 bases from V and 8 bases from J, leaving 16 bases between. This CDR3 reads CAWSVRSQGPEAFF. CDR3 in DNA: TGTGCCTGGAGTGTAAGGTCCCAGGGGCCCGAAGCTTTCTTT. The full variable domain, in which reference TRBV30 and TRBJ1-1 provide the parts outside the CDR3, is SQTIHQWPATLVQPVGSPLSLECTVEGTSNPNLYWYRQAAGRGLQLLFYSVGIGQISSEVPQNLSASRPQDRQFILSSKKLLLSDSGFYLCAWSVRSQGPEAFFGQGTRLTVV.

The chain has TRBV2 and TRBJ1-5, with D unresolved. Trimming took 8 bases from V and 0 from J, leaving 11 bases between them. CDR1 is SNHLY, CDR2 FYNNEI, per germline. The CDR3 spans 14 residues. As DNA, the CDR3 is TGTGCCAGCGCTTGGGAGAATAGCAATCAGCCCCAGCATTTT. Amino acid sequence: CASAWENSNQPQHF. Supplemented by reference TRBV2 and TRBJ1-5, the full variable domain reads EPEVTQTPSHQVTQMGQEVILRCVPISNHLYFYWYRQILGQKVEFLVSFYNNEISEKSEIFDDQFSVERPDGSNFTLKIRSTKLEDSAMYFCASAWENSNQPQHFGDGTRLSIL.

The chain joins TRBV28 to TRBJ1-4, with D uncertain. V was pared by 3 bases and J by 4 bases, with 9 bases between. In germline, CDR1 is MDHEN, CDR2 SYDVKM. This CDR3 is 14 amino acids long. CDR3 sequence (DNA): TGTGCCAGCAGTTTTGACACCCTTAATGAAAAACTGTTTTTT. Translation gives CASSFDTLNEKLFF.

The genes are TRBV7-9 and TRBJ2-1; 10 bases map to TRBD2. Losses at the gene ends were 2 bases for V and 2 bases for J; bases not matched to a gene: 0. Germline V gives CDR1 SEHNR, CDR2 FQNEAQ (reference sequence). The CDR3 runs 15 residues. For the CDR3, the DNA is TGTGCCAGCAGCTTACTAGCGGGAGCCTACAATGAGCAGTTCTTC. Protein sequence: CASSLLAGAYNEQFF.

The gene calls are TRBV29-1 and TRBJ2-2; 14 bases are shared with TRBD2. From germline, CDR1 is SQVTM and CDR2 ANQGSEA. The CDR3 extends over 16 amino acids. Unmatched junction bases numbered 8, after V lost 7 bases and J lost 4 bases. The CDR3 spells CSARTSGRMATGELFF. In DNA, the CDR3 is TGCAGCGCTAGGACTAGCGGGAGGATGGCCACCGGGGAGCTGTTTTTT.

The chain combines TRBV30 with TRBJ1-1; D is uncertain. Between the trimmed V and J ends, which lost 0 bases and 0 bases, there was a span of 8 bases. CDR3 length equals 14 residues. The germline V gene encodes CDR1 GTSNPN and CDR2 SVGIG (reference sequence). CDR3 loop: CAWSVGGVNTEAFF. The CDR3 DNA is TGTGCCTGGAGTGTAGGAGGAGTGAACACTGAAGCTTTCTTT.